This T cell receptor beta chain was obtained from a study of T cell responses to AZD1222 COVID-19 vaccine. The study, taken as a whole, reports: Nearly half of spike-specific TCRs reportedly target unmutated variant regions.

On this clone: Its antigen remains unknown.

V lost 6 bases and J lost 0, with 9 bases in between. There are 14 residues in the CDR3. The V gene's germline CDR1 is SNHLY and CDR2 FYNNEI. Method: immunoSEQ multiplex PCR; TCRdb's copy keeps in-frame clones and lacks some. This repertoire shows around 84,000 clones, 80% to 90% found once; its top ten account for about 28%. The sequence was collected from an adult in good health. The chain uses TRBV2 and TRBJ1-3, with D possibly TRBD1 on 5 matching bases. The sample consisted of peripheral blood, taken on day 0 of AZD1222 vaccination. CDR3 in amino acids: CASSTGFSGNTIYF. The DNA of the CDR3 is TGTGCCAGCAGCACAGGCTTCTCTGGAAACACCATATATTTT.